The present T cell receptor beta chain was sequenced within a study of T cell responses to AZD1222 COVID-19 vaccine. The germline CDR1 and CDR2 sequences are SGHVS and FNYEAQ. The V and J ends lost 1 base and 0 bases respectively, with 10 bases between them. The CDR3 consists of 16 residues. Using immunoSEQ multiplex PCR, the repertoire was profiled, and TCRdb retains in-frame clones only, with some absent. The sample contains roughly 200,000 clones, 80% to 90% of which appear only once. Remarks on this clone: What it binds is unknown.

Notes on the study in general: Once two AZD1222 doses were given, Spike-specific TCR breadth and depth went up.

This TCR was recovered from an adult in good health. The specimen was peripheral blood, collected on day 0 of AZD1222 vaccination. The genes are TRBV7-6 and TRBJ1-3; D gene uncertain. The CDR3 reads CASSLVAGLSGNTIYF. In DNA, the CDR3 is TGTGCCAGCAGCTTAGTGGCAGGCCTCTCTGGAAACACCATATATTTT. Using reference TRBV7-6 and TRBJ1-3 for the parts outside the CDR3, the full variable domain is GAGVSQSPRYKVTKRGQDVALRCDPISGHVSLYWYRQALGQGPEFLTYFNYEAQQDKSGLPNDRFSAERPEGSISTLTIQRTEQRDSAMYRCASSLVAGLSGNTIYFGEGSWLTVV.